These 20 T cell receptor beta chains came from one sample sequenced in a study of cytomegalovirus exposure and HLA in healthy donors. PCR involved 60 Vbeta and 13 Jbeta primers. Libraries were prepared by immunoSEQ multiplex PCR; TCRdb keeps only in-frame clonotypes and omits some of them. Among 100,000 or so clones listed, 76% were seen once. Specimen: PBMCs. The receptors were sampled from a man aged 35-49 years in good health and CMV-seronegative.

The chain combines TRBV5-6 with TRBJ2-7; 7 nucleotides line up with TRBD2. Trimming at V came to 1 base and at J to 0 bases, leaving 4 bases not matched to a gene. This CDR3 contains 15 residues. Germline-derived CDR1 and CDR2 are SGHDT and YYEEEE. CDR3 DNA: TGTGCCAGCAGCTTGTTCCCTAGCGGCTCCTACGAGCAGTACTTC. It translates to CASSLFPSGSYEQYF.

There are a few counts of this clone. V gene TRBV6-5 combines with J gene TRBJ1-1; 12 nucleotides agree with TRBD1. This CDR3 spans 15 amino acids. Germline V gives CDR1 MNHEY, CDR2 SVGAGI. Trimming removed 3 bases from V and 11 bases from J; junction bases left unmatched: 10. The DNA of the CDR3 is TGTGCCAGCAGTTATTCTCCGGGACAGGGGGCGCCGGCTTTCTTT. It translates to CASSYSPGQGAPAFF.

J is TRBJ1-1 and V is TRBV6-1, with TRBD1 matching 7 bases. J lost 4 bases, V lost 7 bases, and 6 bases had no gene match. Germline CDR1 reads MNHNS; CDR2 reads SASEGT. CDR3 length: 13 amino acids. CDR3 residues: CASIDRERTEAFF. For the CDR3, the DNA is TGTGCCAGCATTGACAGGGAACGCACTGAAGCTTTCTTT.

The chain's CDR3 is CSVAEETQYF. CDR3 in DNA: TGCAGCGTTGCAGAAGAGACCCAGTACTTC. The J gene is TRBJ2-5, the V gene TRBV29-1; D unclear. The V gene's germline CDR1 is SQVTM and CDR2 ANQGSEA. Trimming removed 4 bases at V and 3 bases at J, with 3 bases between. The length of the CDR3 is 10 residues.

The chain recombines TRBV28 with TRBJ2-2; the D gene is possibly TRBD2 (6 bases). Deletions cut 4 bases from V and 3 bases from J, with 18 bases between. Germline assignment: CDR1 MDHEN and CDR2 SYDVKM. The length of the CDR3 is 17 residues. CDR3 sequence: CASSYIWGDIDTGELFF. CDR3 DNA: TGTGCCAGCAGTTATATATGGGGGGATATCGACACCGGGGAGCTGTTTTTT.

This clone turned up a few times. V usage is TRBV5-4 and J usage is TRBJ2-5; D possibly corresponds to TRBD1 (6 bases). V was cut by 2 bases and J by 12 bases, with 11 bases left in between. There are 11 residues in the CDR3. Looked up from germline, CDR1 is SGHNT and CDR2 is YYREEE (reference sequence). CDR3 DNA sequence: TGTGCCAGCAGCTTAAACAGGGTGGAGTACTTC. Translation gives CASSLNRVEYF.

This rearrangement joins TRBV10-2 to TRBJ2-3; tentatively, D is TRBD2 (5 bases). From germline, CDR1 is WSHSY and CDR2 SAAADI. The CDR3 is 15 residues long. V shed 3 bases and J shed 1 base, with 11 bases lying between them. In DNA, the CDR3 is TGCGCCAGCAGTGATCCGGTCGGGGGCACAGATACGCAGTATTTT. It is translated as CASSDPVGGTDTQYF.

CDR3 loop: CASSPIERTEAFF. The CDR3 DNA reads as TGTGCCAGCTCACCCATAGAGAGGACTGAAGCTTTCTTT. The chain combines TRBV18 with TRBJ1-1; D is unresolved. CDR3 size: 13 residues. V was cut by 3 bases and J by 5 bases, with 10 bases left in between. Germline CDR1 KGHSH, CDR2 LQKENI.

The rearrangement joins TRBV7-9 to TRBJ1-1; a possible D gene is TRBD1 (5 bases). The CDR3 loop spans 14 amino acids. V gave up 5 bases and J gave up 0 bases, with 10 bases separating them. Germline values: CDR1 SEHNR, CDR2 FQNEAQ (reference sequence). The CDR3 coding sequence is TGTGCCAGCAGCCAGGGTATTATGAACACTGAAGCTTTCTTT. Amino acids: CASSQGIMNTEAFF.

V and J are TRBV7-8 and TRBJ1-5; 9 bases match TRBD1. Germline trimming cut 4 bases from V and 6 bases from J; bases unmatched to any gene: 10. Germline V gene data show CDR1 as SGHVS and CDR2 as FQNEAQ. This CDR3 is built from 16 residues. CDR3 in DNA: TGTGCCAGCAGCTACAACGCCGGACAGGGGCTTCAGCCCCAGCATTTT. Translation: CASSYNAGQGLQPQHF.

The chain links TRBV18 to TRBJ2-5, with TRBD1 as a possible D gene (5 bases). The CDR3 loop spans 14 amino acids. Between the trimmed V and J ends, which lost 0 bases and 4 bases, there was a span of 9 bases. Germline V gene lookup returns CDR1 KGHSH and CDR2 LQKENI. CDR3 DNA sequence: TGTGCCAGCTCACCACCGGGCAGGGCAGAGACCCAGTACTTC. Its translation is CASSPPGRAETQYF.

Remarks on this clone: Other DNA sequences of this sample code for an identical CDR3. This rearrangement joins TRBV7-2 to TRBJ2-1; 10 bases align to TRBD1. J was trimmed by 4 bases and V by 5 bases; bases with no gene match: 5. Germline assignment: CDR1 SGHTA and CDR2 FQGNSA. CDR3 size: 15 residues. In nucleotides, the CDR3 is TGTGCCAGCAGCCCGGACAGGGGGTCTTACAATGAGCAGTTCTTC. Translation gives CASSPDRGSYNEQFF.

This rearrangement joins TRBV4-1 to TRBJ2-3; 10 bases are a match to TRBD2. Per germline, CDR1 MGHRA and CDR2 YSYEKL. After removal of 0 bases from V and 2 bases from J, the junction contained 11 bases not matched to a gene. CDR3 length: 19 amino acids. The CDR3 nucleotides read TGCGCCAGCAGCCAAGAAGAAGCGGGGGGGATGTACGACACAGATACGCAGTATTTT. It encodes CASSQEEAGGMYDTDTQYF.

The chain is built from TRBV15 and TRBJ2-5; possibly TRBD1 for D (5 bases). The germline gives CDR1 LNHNV, CDR2 YYDKDF (reference sequence). The V gene lost 3 bases and the J gene lost 5 bases, with 10 bases spanning the gap. This CDR3 has 13 residues. CDR3 loop: CATSSRVFETQYF. Here the CDR3 DNA reads TGTGCCACCAGCAGCAGGGTTTTCGAGACCCAGTACTTC.

This clone has just one count. The chain combines TRBV5-1 with TRBJ1-2; 8 nucleotides align to TRBD1. The CDR3 loop spans 13 amino acids. The germline CDR1 and CDR2 sequences are SGHRS and YFSETQ. The V segment lost 4 bases and the J segment 4 bases; nucleotides outside the gene matches: 3. The CDR3 bases are TGCGCCAGCAGCCCGGACAGGGTCTATGGCTACACCTTC. It is translated as CASSPDRVYGYTF.

The V call is TRBV5-1, the J call TRBJ2-2; 15 positions match TRBD2. Trimming removed 4 bases from V and 0 bases from J; junction bases left unmatched: 4. CDR1 is SGHRS and CDR2 is YFSETQ in the germline V gene. This CDR3 region has 18 residues. This chain's CDR3 is CASSPGLAGGSNTGELFF. DNA for the CDR3: TGCGCCAGCAGCCCGGGACTAGCGGGGGGATCGAACACCGGGGAGCTGTTTTTT.

The rearrangement joins TRBV18 to TRBJ2-2, with D possibly being TRBD1 (5 bases). V lost 2 bases and J 7 bases, leaving 14 bases between the germline ends. The germline V gene has CDR1 KGHSH and CDR2 LQKENI. This CDR3 is 15 amino acids long. CDR3 nucleotides: TGTGCCAGCTCACCAACAGCACAGGATATCGGGGAGCTGTTTTTT. Its protein product is CASSPTAQDIGELFF.

The CDR3 sequence: CASSYPGQWNYGYTF. CDR3 coding DNA: TGTGCCAGCAGTTACCCTGGACAGTGGAACTATGGCTACACCTTC. The chain is built from TRBV6-5 and TRBJ1-2; tentative D call: TRBD1 (6 bases). The germline gives CDR1 MNHEY, CDR2 SVGAGI. The V gene lost 2 bases and the J gene lost 2 bases, with 12 bases spanning the gap. The CDR3 is 15 amino acids.

The count of this clone is one. The V and J genes are TRBV12-2 and TRBJ2-7; TRBD2 is the table's D call and was not checked against the DNA. TRBV12-2 has pseudogene status. The CDR3 loop spans 12 amino acids. CDR3 in DNA: TGTGCCCGTGGGGCGGGATCCTACGAGCAGTACGTC. Amino acids: CARGAGSYEQYV.

The chain is built from TRBV6-1 and TRBJ2-1, with 9 bases matching TRBD1. Trimming at V came to 7 bases and at J to 7 bases, leaving 8 bases not matched to a gene. The CDR3 spans 14 residues. The V gene's germline CDR1 is MNHNS and CDR2 SASEGT. The CDR3 is CASTGGTGMNEQFF. The CDR3 DNA reads as TGTGCCAGCACCGGAGGGACAGGGATGAATGAGCAGTTCTTC.